The next 30 T cell receptor beta chains were all read from a single sample in a study of regulatory T cells in long-lasting Graves disease. Time point in this sample: newly diagnosed GD, antithyroid drugs for less than 3 months. Construction of the TCR library relied on RNA isolated from PBMCs. The TCR beta library used iRepertoire HTBI primers with Arm-PCR amplification of CDR3. TCRdb re-called the multiplex PCR reads with MiXCR, one entry per CDR3 protein. The sample lists 350,000 to 450,000 distinct CDR3 sequences, more than 13% seen once, with over 15% in the top ten. These data were likewise used in another study, on T cells in Graves' hyperthyroidism and ophthalmopathy.

Material: peripheral blood mononuclear cells (PBMCs), obtained at new diagnosis, from a patient treated with antithyroid drugs. The origin of the receptors is a woman aged 25 to 39 with Graves disease.

Remarks on this clonotype: Possible read error: a much larger clone is one base away. The J gene is TRBJ2-1, the V gene TRBV28, with D possibly TRBD1 on 5 matching bases. The CDR3 has 12 amino acids. From germline, CDR1 is MDHEN and CDR2 SYDVKM. The CDR3 DNA reads as TGTGCCAACAGTTATTACCCAGGGGAGCAGTTCTTC. It yields the protein CANSYYPGEQFF.

This clonotype showed up many times. This chain uses TRBV7-9 with TRBJ2-1; possible D gene TRBD1, 6 bases. Germline V gene data show CDR1 as SEHNR and CDR2 as FQNEAQ (reference sequence). V lost 5 bases and J 3 bases, leaving 17 bases between the germline ends. CDR3 length: 16 residues. CDR3 amino acids: CASSPKDSRVYNEQFF. CDR3 in DNA: TGTGCCAGCAGCCCAAAGGACAGCAGGGTCTACAATGAGCAGTTCTTC.

This clonotype was seen repeatedly, ten times or more. The chain links TRBV12-3 or TRBV12-4 to TRBJ1-5, with 11 bases lining up with TRBD1. CDR3 size: 15 residues. With 6 bases clipped from V and 5 bases from J, the junction kept 6 bases outside the gene matches. The CDR3 DNA reads TGTGCCAGCAGCCTCAGGACAGGGGGCCATCAGCCCCAGCATTTT. Encoded protein: CASSLRTGGHQPQHF.

V gene TRBV5-4 combines with J gene TRBJ1-3; TRBD1 is a possible D gene (5 bases). Per germline, CDR1 SGHNT and CDR2 YYREEE (reference sequence). The CDR3 spans 15 residues. Trimming left V 4 bases short and J 2 bases short, with 13 bases between. CDR3: CASSAVGTAGNTIYF. CDR3 bases: TGTGCCAGCAGCGCGGTAGGGACCGCTGGAAACACCATATATTTT.

This clonotype occurred many times. The chain carries TRBV12-3 or TRBV12-4 and TRBJ2-7; the match to TRBD2 covers 8 bases. The CDR3 is 14 amino acids. Unmatched junction bases numbered 14, after V lost 10 bases and J lost 6 bases. The CDR3 sequence is CAILRTAGGGEQYF. The CDR3 DNA sequence: TGTGCCATTCTCCGGACGGCGGGAGGTGGCGAGCAGTACTTC.

This clonotype was observed at least ten times. V is TRBV12-3 or TRBV12-4 and J is TRBJ2-1; D unclear. With 0 bases removed from V and 15 bases from J, the gap between germline ends came to 9 bases. The CDR3 length is 11 residues. CDR3 residues: CASSLAFNLFF. CDR3 bases: TGTGCCAGCAGTTTAGCCTTTAATTTGTTCTTC.

This clonotype was counted many times. This chain joins TRBV6-2 or TRBV6-3 and TRBJ1-5; the D is unclear. The ends were cut back, 5 bases at V and 5 bases at J, with 16 bases in the middle. From germline, CDR1 is MNHEY and CDR2 SVGEGT. The CDR3 sequence is 15 residues long. The CDR3 reads CASSESSRTHQPQHF. The CDR3 nucleotides are TGTGCCAGCAGTGAAAGTTCCAGAACTCATCAGCCCCAGCATTTT.

There are many counts of this clonotype. One junction end does not reproduce the germline sequence, and a read error may be involved. This chain connects TRBV30 to TRBJ2-1, with 9 bases aligning to TRBD2. The germline gives CDR1 GTSNPN, CDR2 SVGIG (reference sequence). The CDR3 is made up of 12 amino acids. CDR3 nucleotides: TGTGCCTGGATATGGCCTAGCGGGACAGTACTATTC. It specifies CAWIWPSGTVLF.

About this clonotype itself: A much larger clone differs from this one at a single base, so this may be a read error. The chain carries TRBV18 and TRBJ2-2; D possibly uses TRBD1 or TRBD2 (6 bases each). Per the germline V gene, CDR1 is KGHSH and CDR2 is LQKENI. This CDR3 contains 15 residues. The CDR3 DNA reads TGTGCCAGCTCACCAGTCCGGGGGCGCACCGGGGGGCTGTTTTTT. Translating it yields CASSPVRGRTGGLFF.

This clonotype has ten or more counts. The chain carries TRBV29-1 and TRBJ1-1; the D gene is possibly TRBD1 (6 bases). CDR3 length equals 15 residues. V was clipped by 7 bases and J by 0 bases, with 18 bases between them. Germline CDR1 reads SQVTM; CDR2 reads ANQGSEA. The CDR3 here is CSASGQILLNTEAFF. CDR3 DNA sequence: TGCAGCGCCAGCGGACAGATCTTACTGAACACTGAAGCTTTCTTT.

This clonotype was recorded at least ten times. J is TRBJ2-1 and V is TRBV12-3 or TRBV12-4, with TRBD1 identical over 7 bases. The CDR3 extends over 14 amino acids. V shed 7 bases, J shed 4 bases, and the junction held 7 bases outside the gene matches. DNA for the CDR3: TGTGCCAGCATGGCCGGGACAGCATACAATGAGCAGTTCTTC. It codes for CASMAGTAYNEQFF.

Many counts were recorded for this clonotype. The chain employs TRBV12-3 or TRBV12-4 and TRBJ1-1; D perhaps matches TRBD1 (6 bases). This CDR3 is 13 amino acids long. Trimming took off 5 bases at V and 2 bases at J, with 9 bases between the two ends. This CDR3 reads CASSGTLNTEAFF. DNA for the CDR3: TGTGCCAGCAGTGGGACACTTAACACTGAAGCTTTCTTT.

The chain has TRBV19 and TRBJ2-7, with 9 bases aligning to TRBD1. The length of the CDR3 is 16 residues. Germline values: CDR1 LNHDA, CDR2 SQIVND (reference sequence). V lost 9 bases and J lost 5; bases outside the gene matches: 17. The CDR3 bases are TGTGCCAGCAGAGACCACTTGGGGACAGGGAAGGACGAGCAGTACTTC. Protein: CASRDHLGTGKDEQYF. Full variable domain (outside the CDR3, taken from reference TRBV19 and TRBJ2-7): DGGITQSPKYLFRKEGQNVTLSCEQNLNHDAMYWYRQDPGQGLRLIYYSQIVNDFQKGDIAEGYSVSREKKESFPLTVTSAQKNPTAFYLCASRDHLGTGKDEQYFGPGTRLTVT.

The V call is TRBV19, the J call TRBJ1-2, with 9 bases fitting TRBD1. CDR3 length: 14 amino acids. The germline V gene encodes CDR1 LNHDA and CDR2 SQIVND (reference sequence). V gave up 3 bases and J gave up 8 bases; unmatched junction bases: 7. CDR3 DNA sequence: TGTGCCAGTAGTATGACTAGGACAGGGGAAGGCTACACCTTC. This encodes CASSMTRTGEGYTF.

This clonotype has a count of ten or more. The V call is TRBV18, the J call TRBJ2-5; maybe TRBD2 (6 bases). V lost 3 bases and J lost 2, with 13 bases in between. The germline V gene has CDR1 KGHSH and CDR2 LQKENI. The CDR3 consists of 15 residues. This chain's CDR3 is CASSPWRGPQETQYF. CDR3 sequence (DNA): TGTGCCAGCTCACCTTGGAGGGGCCCTCAAGAGACCCAGTACTTC. The full variable domain, in which reference TRBV18 and TRBJ2-5 provide the parts outside the CDR3, is NAGVMQNPRHLVRRRGQEARLRCSPMKGHSHVYWYRQLPEEGLKFMVYLQKENIIDESGMPKERFSAEFPKEGPSILRIQQVVRGDSAAYFCASSPWRGPQETQYFGPGTRLLVL.

Regarding this clonotype: A read error is the likely source, as a far larger clone sits one nucleotide away. Since the CDR3 does not end with the conserved phenylalanine or tryptophan, this likely comes from a read error. The chain joins TRBV7-9 to TRBJ1-1; 7 bases are shared with TRBD1. Losses at the gene ends were 5 bases for V and 11 bases for J; bases not matched to a gene: 17. The CDR3 extends over 15 amino acids. Per germline, CDR1 SEHNR and CDR2 FQNEAQ (reference sequence). The CDR3 sequence: CASSQDNRGSLTAFS. DNA for the CDR3: TGTGCCAGCAGCCAAGATAACAGGGGCTCATTGACGGCTTTCTCT.

This clonotype was detected a few times. This chain connects TRBV19 to TRBJ1-3, with D possibly matching TRBD1 (5 bases). The CDR3 covers 16 residues. Germline CDR1 and CDR2: LNHDA and SQIVND (reference sequence). Trimming shortened V by 9 bases and J by 0 bases, and 18 bases separated the two germline ends. The DNA for the CDR3 is TGTGCCAGCACGACGAGGACATTCCTCTCTGGAAACACCATATATTTT. Encoded protein: CASTTRTFLSGNTIYF.

DNA of the CDR3: TGTGCCAGCACCGGGAGGGACAGGGGAGACACCGGGGAGCTGTTTTTT. The encoded protein is CASTGRDRGDTGELFF. The V gene is TRBV2, the J gene TRBJ2-2, with TRBD1 matching 10 bases. The CDR3 has 16 amino acids. V lost 7 bases to trimming and J lost 3 bases; unmatched junction nucleotides: 8. Looked up from germline, CDR1 is SNHLY and CDR2 is FYNNEI.

The chain couples TRBV7-8 to TRBJ2-7, with D unresolved. CDR1 and CDR2 (germline): SGHVS, FQNEAQ. The CDR3 covers 13 residues. V was clipped by 1 base and J by 7 bases, with 11 bases between them. The CDR3, as DNA: TGTGCCAGCAGCTTAGGAACATTGTGGGAGCAGTACTTC. It specifies CASSLGTLWEQYF.

The CDR3, as DNA: TGTGCCAGCAGTTCGCTTTACACCGGGGAGCTGTTTTTT. Its translation: CASSSLYTGELFF. The chain combines TRBV12-3 or TRBV12-4 with TRBJ2-2; D not certain. This CDR3 is built from 13 residues. V lost 4 bases, J lost 3 bases, and 6 bases lay in between.

The rearrangement links TRBV6-1 to TRBJ1-2, with 7 bases fitting TRBD1. CDR3 length equals 14 residues. V was clipped by 4 bases and J by 8 bases; unmatched bases: 10. Germline-derived CDR1 and CDR2 are MNHNS and SASEGT. CDR3 sequence: CASSAVGQTSGYTF. The CDR3 nucleotides read TGTGCCAGCAGTGCCGTGGGACAGACGTCCGGCTACACCTTC.

The V gene is TRBV7-9, the J gene TRBJ2-5; possibly TRBD1 for D (5 bases). V was shortened by 1 base and J by 5 bases, with 14 bases between the two germline ends. Germline V gene sequence: CDR1 SEHNR, CDR2 FQNEAQ (reference sequence). CDR3 size: 15 residues. The CDR3 protein is CASSLGAGQSETQYF. CDR3 bases: TGTGCCAGCAGCTTAGGGGCAGGGCAGAGTGAGACCCAGTACTTC. Full variable domain (missing parts from reference TRBV7-9 and TRBJ2-5): DTGVSQNPRHKITKRGQNVTFRCDPISEHNRLYWYRQTLGQGPEFLTYFQNEAQLEKSRLLSDRFSAERPKGSFSTLEIQRTEQGDSAMYLCASSLGAGQSETQYFGPGTRLLVL.

This clonotype came up a few times. The chain links TRBV7-9 to TRBJ1-2; TRBD1 might be the D (6 bases). There are 14 residues in the CDR3. The ends were cut back, 5 bases at V and 1 base at J, with 11 bases in the middle. Germline CDR1 SEHNR, CDR2 FQNEAQ (reference sequence). Here the CDR3 reads CASSLTGLNYGYTF. CDR3 in DNA: TGTGCCAGCAGCCTGACAGGCCTTAACTATGGCTACACCTTC.

This clonotype was detected ten times or more. The CDR3 reads CAIRSGDSYEQYF. The CDR3 DNA reads TGTGCCATCAGGTCGGGGGATTCCTACGAGCAGTACTTC. The rearrangement uses TRBV10-3 and TRBJ2-7; weak D call: TRBD2 (6 bases). This CDR3 has 13 amino acids. V lost 6 bases to trimming and J lost 1 base, with 10 bases between them. CDR1 and CDR2 (germline): ENHRY, SYGVKD.

This clonotype was recorded many times. The chain carries TRBV28 and TRBJ2-2; TRBD2 aligns across 7 bases. From germline, CDR1 is MDHEN and CDR2 SYDVKM. The CDR3 runs 16 residues. J lost 5 bases, V lost 3 bases, and 9 bases had no gene match. The CDR3 nucleotides are TGTGCCAGCAGTTTGGGCGGGAGTCACAAGACCGGGGAGCTGTTTTTT. It encodes CASSLGGSHKTGELFF. The full variable domain, in which reference TRBV28 and TRBJ2-2 provide the parts outside the CDR3, is DVKVTQSSRYLVKRTGEKVFLECVQDMDHENMFWYRQDPGLGLRLIYFSYDVKMKEKGDIPEGYSVSREKKERFSLILESASTNQTSMYLCASSLGGSHKTGELFFGEGSRLTVL.

This clonotype was seen ten or more times. The chain carries TRBV20-1 and TRBJ2-7; 8 bases align to TRBD2. CDR3 length equals 16 residues. V lost 3 bases and J lost 6; bases outside the gene matches: 16. Germline-derived CDR1 and CDR2 are DFQATT and SNEGSKA (reference sequence). CDR3 nucleotide sequence: TGCAGTGCTAGTCCTATGACTAGCGCGACGAGCTTCGAGCAGTACTTC. It translates to CSASPMTSATSFEQYF.

This clonotype was counted only a few times. The chain couples TRBV3-1 to TRBJ2-5; TRBD2 matches 12 bases. Germline V gene data show CDR1 as LGHDT and CDR2 as YNNKEL (reference sequence). The V and J ends lost 5 bases and 4 bases, in that order; junction bases with no gene match: 5. There are 15 residues in the CDR3. CDR3 coding DNA: TGTGCCAGCAGCTCGGCGACTAGCGGGGGAGAGACCCAGTACTTC. Translating gives CASSSATSGGETQYF.

This clonotype showed up many times. The chain combines TRBV18 with TRBJ2-1, with 9 bases matching TRBD1. The V gene's germline CDR1 is KGHSH and CDR2 LQKENI. Trimming removed 0 bases from V and 9 bases from J; junction bases left unmatched: 3. CDR3 length: 14 residues. CDR3 nucleotide sequence: TGTGCCAGCTCACCACCGGGACAGGGTGCTGAGCAGTTCTTC. Residues: CASSPPGQGAEQFF.

This clonotype was observed a handful of times. The chain combines TRBV5-1 with TRBJ2-1; D is unresolved. CDR1 and CDR2 from the germline V gene are SGHRS and YFSETQ. This CDR3 has 13 residues. V lost 2 bases, J lost 4 bases, and 7 bases lay in between. This CDR3 reads CASSLLIYNEQFF. CDR3 DNA: TGCGCCAGCAGCTTATTAATTTACAATGAGCAGTTCTTC.

This clonotype occurred a few times. The J gene is TRBJ1-6, the V gene TRBV3-1, with TRBD1 identical over 8 bases. After removal of 6 bases from V and 9 bases from J, the junction contained 4 bases not matched to a gene. The CDR3 loop spans 13 amino acids. Germline V lookup: CDR1 LGHDT, CDR2 YNNKEL (reference sequence). In nucleotides, the CDR3 is TGTGCCAGCAGAGCAGGGGGCTTTTCACCCCTCCACTTT. It is translated as CASRAGGFSPLHF.